Listed below are T cell receptor beta chains from one sample, sequenced in a study of blood T cell repertoires in COVID-19. Sequenced by immunoSEQ multiplex PCR; TCRdb stores in-frame clones only, minus some. This sample has about 110,000 clones, with more than 70% found just once. Specimen: peripheral blood. Every receptor here comes from a human donor in a cohort sampled during active COVID-19. The CDR3 runs from the conserved cysteine through the conserved F or W. A D gene is named only where the DNA matches it firmly. Only some rows state a clone size, as once, few, many or a class for expanded clones.

v_gene,len,j_gene,d_gene,abundance,CDR3aa,CDR3nt
TRBV10-3,13,TRBJ1-6,NA,NA,CAISEMQGTPLHF,TGTGCCATCAGTGAAATGCAGGGAACACCCCTCCACTTT
TRBV11-3,15,TRBJ2-2,TRBD2,few,CASSSGTSATGELFF,TGTGCCAGCAGCTCCGGGACTAGCGCCACCGGGGAGCTGTTTTTT
TRBV29-1,14,TRBJ2-2,TRBD2,NA,CSGGRSSNTGELFF,TGCAGTGGCGGGAGATCGTCGAACACCGGGGAGCTGTTTTTT
TRBV19,14,TRBJ1-1,NA,NA,CASSTRQGNTEAFF,TGTGCCAGTAGTACCCGTCAGGGGAACACTGAAGCTTTCTTT
TRBV5-1,17,TRBJ2-1,TRBD1,NA,CASSLVRWGQGGNEQFF,TGCGCCAGCAGCTTGGTGCGATGGGGACAGGGAGGCAATGAGCAGTTCTTC
TRBV6-5,14,TRBJ2-7,NA,NA,CASSPRTTPYEQYF,TGTGCCAGCAGTCCCCGGACTACGCCTTACGAGCAGTACTTC
TRBV18,15,TRBJ1-5,NA,NA,CASSPGQILNQPQHF,TGTGCCAGCTCACCAGGGCAGATCCTAAATCAGCCCCAGCATTTT
TRBV27,17,TRBJ1-1,NA,once,CASSLGVREGKNTEAFF,TGTGCCAGCAGTTTGGGGGTAAGGGAGGGTAAAAACACTGAAGCTTTCTTT
TRBV27,13,TRBJ2-3,TRBD2,NA,CASSSYQRGTQYF,TGTGCCAGCAGTTCGTACCAGCGGGGCACGCAGTATTTT
TRBV5-1,14,TRBJ2-2,NA,NA,CASSLGQNTGELFF,TGCGCCAGCAGCTTGGGACAGAACACCGGGGAGCTGTTTTTT
TRBV19,14,TRBJ1-2,NA,once,CASSILDSRYGYTF,TGTGCCAGTAGTATCCTGGACAGCCGGTATGGCTACACCTTC
TRBV27,15,TRBJ1-1,NA,NA,CASSSSQVFGTEAFF,TGTGCCAGCAGTTCTAGCCAGGTATTTGGCACTGAAGCTTTCTTT
TRBV12-3/TRBV12-4,13,TRBJ1-5,NA,NA,CATRISENQPQHF,TGTGCCACTCGAATCTCGGAGAATCAGCCCCAGCATTTT
TRBV4-3,16,TRBJ1-6,TRBD1,NA,CASSQDLGGGSSPLHF,TGCGCCAGCAGCCAAGATCTAGGGGGCGGTAGTTCACCCCTCCACTTT
TRBV7-8,19,TRBJ2-3,TRBD2,NA,CASSLGRGPSSGSTDTQYF,TGTGCCAGCAGCTTAGGACGGGGCCCTTCTAGCGGGAGCACAGATACGCAGTATTTT
TRBV4-1,14,TRBJ2-1,NA,NA,CASSQEPSPNEQFF,TGCGCCAGCAGCCAAGAGCCTAGTCCCAATGAGCAGTTCTTC
TRBV18,15,TRBJ1-3,NA,NA,CASSPGRDSGNTIYF,TGTGCCAGCTCACCTGGACGGGACTCTGGAAACACCATATATTTT
TRBV5-1,14,TRBJ1-4,NA,NA,CASSLDSRGEKLFF,TGCGCCAGCAGCTTGGACAGCAGAGGGGAAAAACTGTTTTTT
TRBV3-1/TRBV3-2,16,TRBJ2-2,NA,NA,CASSGRQALNTGELFF,TGTGCCAGCAGCGGGAGACAGGCCTTGAACACCGGGGAGCTGTTTTTT
TRBV2,14,TRBJ2-4,TRBD2,NA,CASSVELAKNIQYF,TGTGCCAGCAGTGTCGAACTAGCGAAAAACATTCAGTACTTC
TRBV5-6,13,TRBJ1-1,NA,once,CASSLGGTTEAFF,TGTGCCAGCAGCTTGGGGGGCACCACTGAAGCTTTCTTT
TRBV19,13,TRBJ1-5,NA,NA,CASSTTVNQPQHF,TGTGCCAGTAGTACGACAGTCAATCAGCCCCAGCATTTT
TRBV28,15,TRBJ1-1,NA,NA,CASGNEPNGGTEAFF,TGTGCCAGCGGGAACGAGCCGAACGGGGGGACTGAAGCTTTCTTT
TRBV5-1,12,TRBJ1-6,NA,NA,CASSKTGSPLHF,TGCGCCAGCAGCAAGACAGGAAGTCCCCTCCACTTT
TRBV4-3,17,TRBJ2-5,TRBD2,once,CASSLGLAGGPQETQYF,TGCGCCAGCAGCCTCGGACTAGCGGGAGGGCCCCAAGAGACCCAGTACTTC
TRBV5-1,15,TRBJ2-1,TRBD1,NA,CASATRGDSYNEQFF,TGCGCCAGCGCCACCCGAGGGGACAGCTACAATGAGCAGTTCTTC
TRBV6-5,15,TRBJ1-2,NA,NA,CASSYSTFRIYGYTF,TGTGCCAGCAGTTACTCGACATTCCGGATCTATGGCTACACCTTC
TRBV6-5,16,TRBJ2-5,TRBD2,NA,CASGSGLAGGQETQYF,TGTGCCAGCGGTTCGGGACTAGCGGGAGGACAAGAGACCCAGTACTTC
TRBV29-1,11,TRBJ2-1,TRBD1,once,CSTTGLNEQFF,TGCAGCACGACAGGGTTGAATGAGCAGTTCTTC
TRBV20-1,12,TRBJ1-2,NA,NA,CSASTRDYGYTF,TGCAGTGCTAGTACTCGAGACTATGGCTACACCTTC
TRBV7-3,15,TRBJ2-1,TRBD2,NA,CASGSGTRRDHEQFF,TGTGCCAGCGGGTCCGGGACTAGGCGGGACCATGAGCAGTTCTTC
TRBV28,14,TRBJ1-2,NA,NA,CASSARGGSYGYTF,TGTGCCAGCAGCGCCAGGGGTGGGAGTTATGGCTACACCTTC
TRBV28,15,TRBJ2-1,NA,NA,CASSRISRSYNEQFF,TGTGCCAGCAGTCGAATCTCGCGGTCCTACAATGAGCAGTTCTTC
TRBV11-2,15,TRBJ1-1,TRBD1,once,CASSSGQEMNTEAFF,TGTGCCAGCAGCTCCGGACAGGAGATGAACACTGAAGCTTTCTTT
TRBV28,14,TRBJ2-7,TRBD2,NA,CASSRSGSLYEQYF,TGTGCCAGCAGCCGTAGCGGGAGCCTCTACGAGCAGTACTTC
TRBV6-2/TRBV6-3,17,TRBJ2-4,NA,NA,CASSYTGQPLAKNIQYF,TGTGCCAGCAGTTACACCGGACAACCACTAGCCAAAAACATTCAGTACTTC
TRBV5-1,15,TRBJ2-2,NA,few,CASSTDHYPAGELFF,TGCGCCAGCAGCACGGATCACTATCCTGCCGGGGAGCTGTTTTTT
TRBV6-2/TRBV6-3,13,TRBJ1-2,NA,NA,CASSYWAADGYTF,TGTGCCAGCAGTTACTGGGCCGCAGATGGCTACACCTTC
TRBV28,15,TRBJ1-1,NA,NA,CASSSRQRMNTEAFF,TGTGCCAGCAGTTCCCGACAGCGCATGAACACTGAAGCTTTCTTT
TRBV6-5,14,TRBJ2-1,NA,NA,CASTPNPFGNEQFF,TGTGCCAGCACCCCCAACCCCTTCGGCAATGAGCAGTTCTTC
TRBV19,14,TRBJ1-3,NA,few,CASEQFYSGNTIYF,TGTGCCAGTGAACAGTTTTACTCTGGAAACACCATATATTTT
TRBV28,16,TRBJ2-1,NA,NA,CASSLGGSPPRNEQFF,TGTGCCAGCAGTTTAGGGGGCAGCCCGCCCCGCAATGAGCAGTTCTTC
TRBV11-2,15,TRBJ1-2,TRBD1,NA,CASSLGYGTDYGYTF,TGTGCCAGCAGCTTAGGATACGGGACAGACTATGGCTACACCTTC
TRBV7-3,14,TRBJ2-5,TRBD1,NA,CASSSGTGAKTQYF,TGTGCCAGCAGCTCCGGGACAGGGGCGAAGACCCAGTACTTC
TRBV30,14,TRBJ1-6,NA,NA,CAWSLRGYNSPLHF,TGTGCCTGGAGCCTCCGGGGCTATAATTCACCCCTCCACTTT
TRBV5-1,17,TRBJ2-1,TRBD1,NA,CASSPNPGQGGDNEQFF,TGCGCCAGCAGTCCTAACCCGGGACAGGGAGGAGACAATGAGCAGTTCTTC
TRBV7-2,15,TRBJ2-1,TRBD1,NA,CASSFLQGTSNEQFF,TGTGCCAGCAGCTTTTTACAGGGGACCTCCAATGAGCAGTTCTTC
TRBV7-2,13,TRBJ2-7,NA,NA,CASSPDSPYEQYF,TGTGCCAGCAGCCCCGACTCCCCCTACGAGCAGTACTTC
TRBV27,18,TRBJ2-7,TRBD2,NA,CASTQRGGLAGAFNEQYF,TGTGCCAGCACCCAAAGAGGAGGTTTGGCGGGAGCTTTCAACGAGCAGTACTTC
TRBV5-1,13,TRBJ2-5,TRBD1,NA,CASSPTGEETQYF,TGCGCCAGCAGCCCAACAGGGGAGGAGACCCAGTACTTC
TRBV2,15,TRBJ2-2,TRBD1,NA,CARDDRGGNTGELFF,TGTGCCAGGGATGATAGAGGGGGCAACACCGGGGAGCTGTTTTTT
TRBV6-1,15,TRBJ1-2,NA,NA,CASSEVGVVSGGYTF,TGTGCCAGCAGTGAAGTGGGTGTGGTTTCCGGGGGCTACACCTTC
TRBV27,13,TRBJ1-2,TRBD1,once,CASRQGPAYGYTF,TGTGCCAGCAGACAGGGGCCTGCCTATGGCTACACCTTC
TRBV7-9,14,TRBJ1-4,TRBD1,NA,CASTQTGVNEKLFF,TGTGCCAGCACCCAGACAGGGGTTAATGAAAAACTGTTTTTT